This T cell receptor (beta chain) comes out of a study of T cell responses to AZD1222 COVID-19 vaccine. General study results and limits: It was only after the peak T cell response that any repertoires were sampled. Donors were largely white British and mainly female; clonal diversity was possibly underestimated. Spike-specific TCR repertoires showed rising breadth and depth after two AZD1222 doses.

Only in-frame clones appear in the TCRdb table, and some are missing; sequencing was by immunoSEQ multiplex PCR. Altogether 98,000 or so clones are present, around 84% being singletons, with the ten largest covering approximately 14%. To note about this clone: The antigen is unknown.

Second doses were pooled across both intervals (about 4 or about 12 weeks). Germline V gene lookup returns CDR1 LGHNA and CDR2 YNFKEQ. The CDR3 sequence is 15 residues long. Trimming removed 0 bases from V and 4 bases from J; junction bases left unmatched: 5. The chain carries TRBV4-2 and TRBJ2-7; TRBD2 agrees at 8 bases. The specimen comprised peripheral blood, sampled 28 days after the second AZD1222 dose. The sequence derives from an adult who received the AZD1222 COVID-19 vaccine. In DNA, the CDR3 is TGTGCCAGCAGCCAAGAGTTAGCGGGGTTTTACGAGCAGTACTTC. It codes for CASSQELAGFYEQYF.